One T cell receptor (beta chain) is described in this entry. The specificity of this receptor is unknown. No base-level quality is on record; no much larger clone is a single base apart. TCRbeta CDR3 regions were amplified from genomic DNA using the immunoSEQ Assay, a bias-controlled multiplex PCR. In the authors' own workflow: Nucleated cell counts per sample were estimated from amplification of reference gene primers within the assay. To quantify the absolute abundance of each unique TCRbeta CDR3 rearrangement, sequence reads were collapsed and filtered. For each sample, productive Simpson clonality was calculated as the square root of Simpson's diversity index across productive rearrangements. Entries here come from immuneACCESS through TCRdb and include only in-frame sequences with V and J called. Some clones fail to appear in such tables; in the studies checked, an unresolved V gene covers under half of the shortfall, and the cause of the remainder is unknown. From that table come the V and J calls and clone size; the DNA was used to work out D and trimming. The sample table lists approximately 280,000 clones, over 75% of them with a count of one. The ten largest clones represent more than 4.5% of the sample.

This sample stems from a study of blood T cell repertoires in COVID-19 (dated by TCRdb to 2020 to 2021). Study-level background: Samples covering the acute and convalescent phases of COVID-19 were provided by collaborators in the United States, Italy and Spain. Subjects who had been exposed to COVID-19, were actively infected with it, or had recovered from it provided the deeply sampled blood TCRbeta repertoires that made up the dataset. The prospective study material was composed of cDNA or gDNA derived from T cells, B-cell-depleted T cells, or PBMCs. Samples were obtained from the ongoing ImmuneRACE study (first 160 participants) and from 1,254 subjects provided by 6 global collaborators. The sample metadata nearly always contained a de-identified subject ID, COVID-19 status, age in years and sex. Where available, HLA class I and class II types were obtained from metadata supplied by the sample provider rather than from assay-based typing. The repertoires were released in a freely available public database intended as a resource for research on the immune response to SARS-CoV-2. General findings and caveats noted by the study authors: The quantity of clinical and demographic metadata differed by source and by participant and was supplied without curation.

The germline ends are 17 bases apart after V is trimmed by 0 bases and J by 8 bases. The CDR3, from cysteine to phenylalanine, totals 16 residues. The retained sequence is limited to the CDR3, 48 bases, with the frame set at the first base. The germline V gene (reference sequence) supplies CDR1 SGHKS and CDR2 YYEKEE. Each collaborating institution followed its own protocols to collect whole blood in K2EDTA tubes. Collaborator samples were shipped for TCRbeta analysis as frozen whole blood, isolated PBMCs, or DNA extracted from either sample type. The sequence was collected from a man aged 50 to 60 with active or convalescent COVID-19. The sample consisted of peripheral blood. The chain was built from TRBV5-5 and TRBJ1-4; a tentative D call is TRBD1 (5 bases match). The CDR3 region reads CASSLESGRVYEKLFF. The sequence in DNA is TGTGCCAGCAGCTTGGAATCGGGCAGGGTCTACGAAAAACTGTTTTTT.